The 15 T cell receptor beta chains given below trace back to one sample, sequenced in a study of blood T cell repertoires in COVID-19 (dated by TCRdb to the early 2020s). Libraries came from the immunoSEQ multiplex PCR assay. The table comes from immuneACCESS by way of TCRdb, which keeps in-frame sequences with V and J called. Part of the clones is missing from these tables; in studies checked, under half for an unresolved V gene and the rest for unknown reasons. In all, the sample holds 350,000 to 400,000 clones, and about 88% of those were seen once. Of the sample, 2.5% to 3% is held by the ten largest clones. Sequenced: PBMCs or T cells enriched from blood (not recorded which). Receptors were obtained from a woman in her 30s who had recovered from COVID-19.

CDR3 nucleotides: TGCGCCAGCAGCTTGGAGGGGAGGAGTGGCTACACCTTC. Translated: CASSLEGRSGYTF. The gene calls are TRBV5-1 and TRBJ1-2; maybe TRBD1 (5 bases). This CDR3 has 13 residues. Germline loops: CDR1 SGHRS, CDR2 YFSETQ. Trimming shortened V by 0 bases and J by 7 bases, and 10 bases separated the two germline ends.

The CDR3 here is CASSSAGTGEIGYTF. For the CDR3, the DNA is TGTGCCAGCAGTTCCGCCGGGACAGGGGAAATTGGCTACACCTTC. J is TRBJ1-2 and V is TRBV6-5; 10 bases line up with TRBD1. Germline V gene lookup returns CDR1 MNHEY and CDR2 SVGAGI. The CDR3 runs to 15 residues. J gave up 7 bases and V 4 bases, and 9 bases lay outside the gene matches.

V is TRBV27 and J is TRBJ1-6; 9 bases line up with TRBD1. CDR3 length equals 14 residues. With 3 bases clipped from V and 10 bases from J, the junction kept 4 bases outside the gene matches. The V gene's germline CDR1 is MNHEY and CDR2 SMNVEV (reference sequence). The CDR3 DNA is TGTGCCAGCAGTTTGGGACAGGGTGGATCACCCCTCCACTTT. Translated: CASSLGQGGSPLHF.

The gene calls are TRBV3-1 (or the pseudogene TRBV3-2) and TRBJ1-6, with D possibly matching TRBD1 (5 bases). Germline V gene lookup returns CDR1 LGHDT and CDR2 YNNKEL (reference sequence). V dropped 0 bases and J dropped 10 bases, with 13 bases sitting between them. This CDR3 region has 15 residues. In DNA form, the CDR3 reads TGTGCCAGCAGCCAAGATCGCAGGGTCGGATCACCCCTCCACTTT. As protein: CASSQDRRVGSPLHF.

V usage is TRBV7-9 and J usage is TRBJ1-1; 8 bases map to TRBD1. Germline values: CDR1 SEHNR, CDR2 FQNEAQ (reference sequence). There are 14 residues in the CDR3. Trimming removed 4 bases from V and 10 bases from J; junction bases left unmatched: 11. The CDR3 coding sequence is TGTGCCAGCAGCTCAGCCGACAGGGGCTCCGGAGCTTTCTTT. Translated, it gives CASSSADRGSGAFF.

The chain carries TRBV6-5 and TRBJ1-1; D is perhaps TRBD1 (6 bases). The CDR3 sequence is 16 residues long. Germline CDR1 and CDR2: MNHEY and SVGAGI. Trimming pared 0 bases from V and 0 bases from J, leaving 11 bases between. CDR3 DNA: TGTGCCAGCAGTTACTCGTTTGGGGGCCTGAACACTGAAGCTTTCTTT. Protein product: CASSYSFGGLNTEAFF.

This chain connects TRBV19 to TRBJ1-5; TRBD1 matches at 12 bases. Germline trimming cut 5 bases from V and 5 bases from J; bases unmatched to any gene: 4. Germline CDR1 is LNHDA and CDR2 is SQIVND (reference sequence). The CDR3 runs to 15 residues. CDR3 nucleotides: TGTGCCAGTAGTTCCGGGACAGGGGGCTATCAGCCCCAGCATTTT. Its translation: CASSSGTGGYQPQHF.

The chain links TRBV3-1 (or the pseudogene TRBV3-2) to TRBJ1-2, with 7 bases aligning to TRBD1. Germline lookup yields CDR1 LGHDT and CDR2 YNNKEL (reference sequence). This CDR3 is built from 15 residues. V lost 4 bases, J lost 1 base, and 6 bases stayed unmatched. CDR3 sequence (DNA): TGTGCCAGCAGCCGAGGGACAGTAGATAACTATGGCTACACCTTC. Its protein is CASSRGTVDNYGYTF.

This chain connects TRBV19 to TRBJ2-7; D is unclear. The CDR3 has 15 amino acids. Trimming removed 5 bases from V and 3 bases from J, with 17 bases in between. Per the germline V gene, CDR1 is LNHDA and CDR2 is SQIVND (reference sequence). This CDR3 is CASSSGDPIRYEQYF. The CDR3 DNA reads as TGTGCCAGTAGTTCGGGTGACCCGATCCGCTACGAGCAGTACTTC.

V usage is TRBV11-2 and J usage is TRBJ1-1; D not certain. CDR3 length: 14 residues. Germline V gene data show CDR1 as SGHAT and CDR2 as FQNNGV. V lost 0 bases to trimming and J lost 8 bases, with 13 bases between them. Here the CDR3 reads CASSLDRYGIEAFF. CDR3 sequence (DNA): TGTGCCAGCAGCTTAGATCGATACGGGATCGAAGCTTTCTTT.

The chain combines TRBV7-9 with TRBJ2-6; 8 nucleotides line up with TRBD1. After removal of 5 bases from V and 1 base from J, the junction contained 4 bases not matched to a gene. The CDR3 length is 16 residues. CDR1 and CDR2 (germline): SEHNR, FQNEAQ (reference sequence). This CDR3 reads CASSTGQDSGANVLTF. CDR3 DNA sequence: TGTGCCAGCAGCACGGGACAGGATTCTGGGGCCAACGTCCTGACTTTC.

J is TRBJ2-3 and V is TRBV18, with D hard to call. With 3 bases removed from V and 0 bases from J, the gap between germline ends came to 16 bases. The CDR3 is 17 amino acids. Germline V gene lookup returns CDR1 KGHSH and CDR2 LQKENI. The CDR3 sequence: CASSPNEETFSTDTQYF. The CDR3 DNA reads TGTGCCAGCTCACCCAATGAGGAGACTTTTAGCACAGATACGCAGTATTTT.

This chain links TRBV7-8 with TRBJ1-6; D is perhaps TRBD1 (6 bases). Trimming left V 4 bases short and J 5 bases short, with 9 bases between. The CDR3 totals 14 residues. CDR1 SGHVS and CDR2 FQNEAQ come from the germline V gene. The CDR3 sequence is CASSSRDNNSPLHF. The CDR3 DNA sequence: TGTGCCAGCAGCTCGAGGGACAATAATTCACCCCTCCACTTT. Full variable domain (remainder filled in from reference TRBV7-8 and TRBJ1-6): GAGVSQSPRYKVAKRGQDVALRCDPISGHVSLFWYQQALGQGPEFLTYFQNEAQLDKSGLPSDRFFAERPEGSVSTLKIQRTQQEDSAVYLCASSSRDNNSPLHFGNGTRLTVT.

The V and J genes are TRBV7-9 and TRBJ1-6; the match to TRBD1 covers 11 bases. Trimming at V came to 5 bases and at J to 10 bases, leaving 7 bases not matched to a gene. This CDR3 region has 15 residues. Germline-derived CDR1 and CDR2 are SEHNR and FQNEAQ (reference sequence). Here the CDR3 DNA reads TGTGCCAGCAGCGAAACGGACAGGGGGCTGTCACCCCTCCACTTT. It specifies CASSETDRGLSPLHF.

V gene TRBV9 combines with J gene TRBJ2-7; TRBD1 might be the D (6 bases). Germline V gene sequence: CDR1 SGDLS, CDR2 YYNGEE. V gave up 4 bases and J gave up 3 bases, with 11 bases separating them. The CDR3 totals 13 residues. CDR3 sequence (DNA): TGTGCCAGCAGCCCGGCGGACAGCTACGAGCAGTACTTC. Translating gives CASSPADSYEQYF.